The 4 T cell receptor beta chains given below trace back to one sample, sequenced in a study of T-cell reconstitution after alpha-beta-depleted transplantation in children. Unique molecular identifiers tagged the TCRbeta library. TCRdb reprocessed the PCR reads via MiXCR and lists one record per CDR3 protein. The repertoire has 610,000 or so distinct CDR3 sequences, around 27% of them found once; the top ten carry about a third. The sequences come from PBMCs, collected before TCRalphabeta/CD19-depleted stem cell transplant. The source is a boy younger than two with Wiskott-Aldrich syndrome, due to receive a stem cell transplant.

This clonotype was detected only once. The V and J genes are TRBV27 and TRBJ1-1; 10 nucleotides line up with TRBD1. Losses at the gene ends were 1 base for V and 4 bases for J; bases not matched to a gene: 18. The CDR3 sequence is 20 residues long. The germline V gene has CDR1 MNHEY and CDR2 SMNVEV (reference sequence). This CDR3 reads CASSLYSVGFPGQGITEAFF. Written as DNA, the CDR3 is TGTGCCAGCAGTTTATACTCCGTCGGCTTTCCGGGACAGGGGATCACTGAAGCTTTCTTT.

This chain uses TRBV24-1 with TRBJ2-1; TRBD2 matches 7 bases. With V trimmed by 6 bases and J by 4 bases, 5 bases remained unmatched. CDR3 length equals 14 residues. Germline loops: CDR1 KGHDR, CDR2 SFDVKD. The CDR3 loop reads CATSRGGEYNEQFF. CDR3 sequence (DNA): TGTGCCACCAGTCGTGGGGGGGAATACAATGAGCAGTTCTTC.

This chain uses TRBV20-1 with TRBJ2-2; perhaps TRBD2 as D (6 bases). Deletions cut 3 bases from V and 6 bases from J, with 17 bases between. Per the germline V gene, CDR1 is DFQATT and CDR2 is SNEGSKA (reference sequence). The CDR3 extends over 15 amino acids. Written as DNA, the CDR3 is TGCAGTGCTAGGAGTTTCGGGAGAGGGGCCGGGGAGCTGTTTTTT. It codes for CSARSFGRGAGELFF.

This clonotype turned up a few times. The chain employs TRBV29-1 and TRBJ2-1; no clear D gene. With 4 bases removed from V and 0 bases from J, the gap between germline ends came to 7 bases. The CDR3 has 13 amino acids. Germline CDR1 SQVTM, CDR2 ANQGSEA. CDR3 sequence reads: CSVAVSSYNEQFF. Written as DNA, the CDR3 is TGCAGCGTTGCGGTAAGCTCCTACAATGAGCAGTTCTTC.